These 32 T cell receptor beta chains came from one sample sequenced in a study of shared clonotypes between healthy human individuals. Only in-frame clones appear in the TCRdb table, and some are missing; sequencing was by immunoSEQ multiplex PCR. The sample carries more than 1,200,000 clones, less than 99% recorded once. The sequencing input was naive CD4+ T cells sorted from blood. Regarding subset: CD45RA+ positively selected. The receptors here all came from a man aged 25-45 years in good health.

The rearrangement links TRBV9 to TRBJ2-3, with TRBD2 matching 10 bases. V lost 4 bases and J lost 6; bases outside the gene matches: 5. The CDR3 is 14 amino acids. Germline values: CDR1 SGDLS, CDR2 YYNGEE. The chain's CDR3 is CASSPSGRSDTQYF. As DNA, the CDR3 is TGTGCCAGCAGCCCTAGCGGGAGATCGGATACGCAGTATTTT.

This chain joins TRBV11-3 and TRBJ2-7, with 10 positions matching TRBD1. This CDR3 comprises 15 residues. CDR1 is SGHNT, CDR2 YENEEA, per germline. V was clipped by 1 base and J by 2 bases; unmatched bases: 2. The CDR3 DNA reads as TGTGCCAGCAGCTTAGCGGGACAGGGGACCTACGAGCAGTACTTC. Protein product: CASSLAGQGTYEQYF.

This clone was observed a single time. The chain uses TRBV11-3 and TRBJ2-1, with 12 nucleotides matching TRBD2. The CDR3 has 18 amino acids. The germline V gene has CDR1 SGHNT and CDR2 YENEEA. V dropped 3 bases and J dropped 7; count of bases not matched to a gene: 13. The CDR3 loop is CASSFASGRAVEGNEQFF. In DNA form, the CDR3 reads TGTGCCAGCAGCTTCGCTAGCGGGAGGGCAGTAGAAGGAAATGAGCAGTTCTTC.

V is TRBV12-5 and J is TRBJ2-1, with D tentatively TRBD1 (6 bases). V lost 0 bases and J lost 9, with 9 bases in between. Germline V gene data show CDR1 as LGHNT and CDR2 as FRNRAP. This CDR3 is built from 13 residues. The CDR3 sequence is CASGLVQGTEQFF. The CDR3 DNA sequence: TGTGCTAGTGGTTTGGTACAGGGAACTGAGCAGTTCTTC.

V gene TRBV5-1 combines with J gene TRBJ2-5; D ambiguous. Germline CDR1 and CDR2: SGHRS and YFSETQ. The CDR3 has 15 amino acids. The V end was cut by 1 base, the J end by 3 bases, with 13 bases between. The CDR3 loop is CASSLNFGVEETQYF. The DNA for the CDR3 is TGCGCCAGCAGCTTGAATTTTGGGGTGGAAGAGACCCAGTACTTC.

The genes are TRBV7-2 and TRBJ1-5, with D perhaps matching TRBD1 (6 bases). The CDR3 length is 14 residues. Trimming removed 4 bases at V and 2 bases at J, with 9 bases between. In germline, CDR1 is SGHTA, CDR2 FQGNSA. CDR3 DNA sequence: TGTGCCAGCAGCTGGGGGGGCGGCAATCAGCCCCAGCATTTT. This encodes CASSWGGGNQPQHF.

This clone showed up just once. Additional DNA sequences in this sample encode the identical CDR3. The J gene is TRBJ2-7, the V gene TRBV6-1, with 10 bases identical to TRBD1. The CDR3 is 14 amino acids. V was pared by 7 bases and J by 1 base, with 4 bases of the junction left unmatched. Germline assignment: CDR1 MNHNS and CDR2 SASEGT. CDR3 nucleotides: TGTGCCAGCACCCCGGGACAGGGGTCCTACGAGCAGTACTTC. Protein: CASTPGQGSYEQYF.

V gene TRBV2 combines with J gene TRBJ2-1; TRBD2 matches 8 bases. The length of the CDR3 is 13 residues. Germline loops: CDR1 SNHLY, CDR2 FYNNEI. The ends lost 7 bases at V and 9 bases at J; junction bases unmatched: 8. The CDR3 is CASTLAEGSEQFF. Here the CDR3 DNA reads TGTGCCAGCACACTAGCGGAAGGAAGTGAGCAGTTCTTC. Combining the CDR3 with reference TRBV2 and TRBJ2-1 gives the whole variable domain EPEVTQTPSHQVTQMGQEVILRCVPISNHLYFYWYRQILGQKVEFLVSFYNNEISEKSEIFDDQFSVERPDGSNFTLKIRSTKLEDSAMYFCASTLAEGSEQFFGPGTRLTVL.

J is TRBJ2-3 and V is TRBV18; D unresolved. The V gene lost 2 bases and the J gene lost 4 bases, with 16 bases spanning the gap. The CDR3 runs 16 residues. Germline CDR1 reads KGHSH; CDR2 reads LQKENI. CDR3 coding DNA: TGTGCCAGCTCACCATCACAGATGGGCGTGGCAGATACGCAGTATTTT. Residues: CASSPSQMGVADTQYF.

The chain links TRBV2 to TRBJ1-5; maybe TRBD1 (5 bases). Per germline, CDR1 SNHLY and CDR2 FYNNEI. V was trimmed by 4 bases and J by 3 bases, leaving 16 bases between them. The CDR3 is made up of 16 amino acids. CDR3 region: CASSGEPGRDNQPQHF. The DNA for the CDR3 is TGTGCCAGCAGTGGGGAACCGGGGCGTGACAATCAGCCCCAGCATTTT.

The rearrangement links TRBV5-5 to TRBJ2-3; TRBD2 matches 11 bases. Trimming took 0 bases from V and 3 from J; bases not matched to a gene: 6. Germline V gene lookup returns CDR1 SGHKS and CDR2 YYEKEE (reference sequence). The CDR3 runs to 17 residues. DNA of the CDR3: TGTGCCAGCAGCTTGGTGGGGACTAGCGGAAGGACAGATACGCAGTATTTT. This gives the protein CASSLVGTSGRTDTQYF.

This clone was observed a single time. The chain carries TRBV9 and TRBJ2-2; D is tentatively TRBD1 or TRBD2 (6 bases each). The CDR3 length is 15 residues. V was shortened by 3 bases and J by 3 bases, with 12 bases between the two germline ends. The germline gives CDR1 SGDLS, CDR2 YYNGEE. The CDR3: CASSESRGDTGELFF. The CDR3 region has the DNA TGTGCCAGCAGCGAGTCTAGGGGGGACACCGGGGAGCTGTTTTTT.

The CDR3 sequence: CASSFRGQSEKLFF. The CDR3 region has the DNA TGTGCCAGCAGCTTCAGGGGGCAAAGTGAAAAACTGTTTTTT. J is TRBJ1-4 and V is TRBV7-6; 8 positions agree with TRBD1. The trim removed 3 bases at V and 7 bases at J, leaving 4 bases unmatched. The CDR3 consists of 14 residues. The V gene's germline CDR1 is SGHVS and CDR2 FNYEAQ.

V is TRBV19 and J is TRBJ1-5, with 9 bases aligning to TRBD1. Trimming took 4 bases from V and 7 from J; bases not matched to a gene: 11. The germline V gene has CDR1 LNHDA and CDR2 SQIVND (reference sequence). The CDR3 loop spans 16 amino acids. The CDR3 is CASSRGTGTLGQPQHF. The DNA for the CDR3 is TGTGCCAGTAGTAGGGGGACAGGGACCCTCGGCCAGCCCCAGCATTTT.

Regarding this clone: This sample also contains other DNA sequences that code for the same CDR3. The chain joins TRBV7-2 to TRBJ2-7; 9 bases line up with TRBD2. CDR1 is SGHTA and CDR2 is FQGNSA in the germline V gene. The ends lost 5 bases at V and 6 bases at J; junction bases unmatched: 8. CDR3 length: 14 amino acids. The CDR3 nucleotides read TGTGCCAGCAGCCTATTAGCGGGAGTAAGCGAGCAGTACTTC. Its protein is CASSLLAGVSEQYF. Full variable domain (rest looked up from reference TRBV7-2 and TRBJ2-7): GAGVSQSPSNKVTEKGKDVELRCDPISGHTALYWYRQSLGQGLEFLIYFQGNSAPDKSGLPSDRFSAERTGGSVSTLTIQRTQQEDSAVYLCASSLLAGVSEQYFGPGTRLTVT.

CDR3 DNA sequence: TGTGCCAGCAGTGAAGCATCCGGGAGGGCTCAGCCCCAGCATTTT. It is translated as CASSEASGRAQPQHF. The gene calls are TRBV6-1 and TRBJ1-5; D gene unclear. This CDR3 region has 15 residues. Germline values: CDR1 MNHNS, CDR2 SASEGT. Trimming took off 0 bases at V and 6 bases at J, with 12 bases between the two ends.

The CDR3 reads CASSPSVPAKLFF. CDR3 coding DNA: TGTGCCAGCTCACCTTCGGTCCCGGCAAAACTGTTTTTT. The V and J genes are TRBV18 and TRBJ1-4; no clear D. This CDR3 has 13 amino acids. V was pared by 3 bases and J by 10 bases, with 12 bases between. Germline assignment: CDR1 KGHSH and CDR2 LQKENI.

This chain connects TRBV11-2 to TRBJ2-2; TRBD2 might be the D (5 bases). The germline gives CDR1 SGHAT, CDR2 FQNNGV. The CDR3 sequence is 18 residues long. V gave up 0 bases and J gave up 0 bases, with 14 bases separating them. In DNA, the CDR3 is TGTGCCAGCAGCTTAGAAGGACTTTCCATAGCGAACACCGGGGAGCTGTTTTTT. This translates into CASSLEGLSIANTGELFF. Filled out from reference TRBV11-2 and TRBJ2-2, the complete variable domain reads EAGVAQSPRYKIIEKRQSVAFWCNPISGHATLYWYQQILGQGPKLLIQFQNNGVVDDSQLPKDRFSAERLKGVDSTLKIQPAKLEDSAVYLCASSLEGLSIANTGELFFGEGSRLTVL.

V gene TRBV5-1 combines with J gene TRBJ2-3, with 14 nucleotides matching TRBD2. The CDR3 is 18 amino acids. Unmatched junction bases numbered 7, after V lost 4 bases and J lost 0 bases. Germline loops: CDR1 SGHRS, CDR2 YFSETQ. The CDR3 region is CASSVGTSGSFSTDTQYF. The CDR3 DNA reads TGCGCCAGCAGCGTGGGGACTAGCGGGAGTTTTAGCACAGATACGCAGTATTTT.

The chain links TRBV20-1 to TRBJ1-1; D gene unclear. Germline-derived CDR1 and CDR2 are DFQATT and SNEGSKA (reference sequence). The CDR3 length is 8 residues. V gave up 6 bases and J gave up 10 bases, with 6 bases separating them. CDR3 sequence reads: CSAPRAFF. The CDR3 region has the DNA TGCAGTGCCCCCAGAGCTTTCTTT.

The chain combines TRBV10-3 with TRBJ2-7; 7 bases match TRBD1. V lost 0 bases, J lost 0 bases, and 2 bases stayed unmatched. This CDR3 comprises 15 residues. The germline V gene has CDR1 ENHRY and CDR2 SYGVKD. This chain's CDR3 is CAISESPGGSYEQYF. The CDR3 region has the DNA TGTGCCATCAGTGAGTCCCCAGGGGGCTCCTACGAGCAGTACTTC.

Comments on this clone: Other nucleotide sequences in the sample specify the same CDR3. The chain has TRBV28 and TRBJ1-2; possibly TRBD1 for D (6 bases). Germline loops: CDR1 MDHEN, CDR2 SYDVKM. The ends were cut back, 1 base at V and 4 bases at J, with 7 bases in the middle. The CDR3 has 13 amino acids. The CDR3 region is CASSLLGGYGYTF. DNA for the CDR3: TGTGCCAGCAGTTTATTAGGGGGCTATGGCTACACCTTC.

The chain links TRBV6-1 to TRBJ1-4, with 8 bases lining up with TRBD1. The CDR3 spans 14 residues. In germline, CDR1 is MNHNS, CDR2 SASEGT. V was clipped by 6 bases and J by 7 bases; unmatched bases: 7. CDR3 coding DNA: TGTGCCAGCAGAAAACAGGGGGTCCCTGAAAAACTGTTTTTT. It translates to CASRKQGVPEKLFF.

The V and J genes are TRBV7-2 and TRBJ2-5; maybe TRBD1 (5 bases). Germline V CDR1 and CDR2: SGHTA, FQGNSA. The CDR3 consists of 13 residues. V gave up 4 bases and J gave up 1 base, with 7 bases separating them. CDR3 loop: CASSYQGQETQYF. The CDR3 DNA is TGTGCCAGCAGCTATCAGGGCCAAGAGACCCAGTACTTC.

This chain joins TRBV27 and TRBJ2-7, with 8 bases fitting TRBD1. The V and J ends lost 4 bases and 1 base, in that order; junction bases with no gene match: 3. CDR3 size: 14 residues. CDR1 is MNHEY, CDR2 SMNVEV, per germline (reference sequence). The CDR3 coding sequence is TGTGCCAGCAGTTGGCGGACAGGGTCCTACGAGCAGTACTTC. This encodes CASSWRTGSYEQYF.

The V gene is TRBV10-1, the J gene TRBJ2-3, with a possible D match to TRBD2 (5 bases). With 5 bases removed from V and 4 bases from J, the gap between germline ends came to 16 bases. Germline V gene data show CDR1 as WNHNN and CDR2 as SYGVQD (reference sequence). The CDR3 length is 15 residues. This CDR3 is CASSPDGDAADTQYF. DNA of the CDR3: TGCGCCAGCAGTCCCGACGGGGATGCGGCAGATACGCAGTATTTT.

Worth noting for this clone: The sample has other DNA sequences that encode this CDR3 too. The chain couples TRBV5-1 to TRBJ2-5; possibly TRBD1 or TRBD2 for D (5 bases each). With 4 bases removed from V and 3 bases from J, the gap between germline ends came to 10 bases. The germline V gene encodes CDR1 SGHRS and CDR2 YFSETQ. The CDR3 contains 13 residues. CDR3 coding DNA: TGCGCCAGCAGCCTCGGGACGGAAGAGACCCAGTACTTC. Encoded protein: CASSLGTEETQYF.

This clone was seen just once. The chain has TRBV10-3 and TRBJ2-7; D is unresolved. This CDR3 is 13 amino acids long. Deletions cut 0 bases from V and 3 bases from J, with 6 bases between. Germline V gives CDR1 ENHRY, CDR2 SYGVKD. This chain's CDR3 is CAISESTRYEQYF. CDR3 DNA sequence: TGTGCCATCAGTGAGTCGACTCGCTACGAGCAGTACTTC.

This clone was seen once. The V call is TRBV29-1, the J call TRBJ1-1; D is unclear. The CDR3 is made up of 13 amino acids. CDR1 and CDR2 (germline): SQVTM, ANQGSEA. V was pared by 7 bases and J by 1 base, with 13 bases between. The CDR3 nucleotides are TGCAGCGCCTCGACGCACCCGAACACTGAAGCTTTCTTT. Residues: CSASTHPNTEAFF.

The chain joins TRBV10-3 to TRBJ1-2; tentative D call: TRBD1 (5 bases). Looked up from germline, CDR1 is ENHRY and CDR2 is SYGVKD. Trimming left V 8 bases short and J 8 bases short, with 18 bases between. This CDR3 region has 13 residues. Written as DNA, the CDR3 is TGTGCCATCTTGGGGGGACTCTCGGTCGGCTACACCTTC. Its translation: CAILGGLSVGYTF.

The chain is built from TRBV2 and TRBJ2-1, with 11 bases aligning to TRBD2. Germline CDR1 and CDR2: SNHLY and FYNNEI. After removal of 5 bases from V and 2 bases from J, the junction contained 2 bases not matched to a gene. This CDR3 has 15 amino acids. The CDR3, as DNA: TGTGCCAGCAGTCTTAGCGGGGGGGCCTACAATGAGCAGTTCTTC. Amino acid sequence: CASSLSGGAYNEQFF.

V and J are TRBV5-1 and TRBJ1-4, with TRBD1 matching 9 bases. V lost 0 bases to trimming and J lost 7 bases; unmatched junction nucleotides: 4. This CDR3 has 15 residues. In germline, CDR1 is SGHRS, CDR2 YFSETQ. CDR3 sequence: CASSLGTGGGEKLFF. The CDR3 region has the DNA TGCGCCAGCAGCTTGGGAACAGGGGGCGGTGAAAAACTGTTTTTT.